This TCR beta chain was observed in a study of a mutant IDH1 vaccine in newly diagnosed glioma. Across the study: The study started vaccination 4-6 weeks after radiotherapy alone, or with temozolomide cycles.

Assay used: immunoSEQ multiplex PCR; TCRdb lists only in-frame clones, some missing. The sample yields roughly 60,000 clones, more than 75% seen once. The germline CDR1 and CDR2 sequences are MNHEY and SMNVEV (reference sequence). The V gene end was trimmed by 5 bases and the J gene end by 3 bases; junction bases not matched to a gene: 10. This CDR3 region has 16 residues. On this clone itself: Its specificity is unknown.

Time point indicated: week 23, last vaccination. Each vaccine dose was 300 ug of mutant IDH1 20-mer peptide, with topical imiquimod. The V and J genes are TRBV27 and TRBJ1-5; 7 bases map to TRBD1. This clonotype originated in a man aged 25 to 40 with glioma. The starting material was PBMCs, obtained from a glioma patient whose treatment included an IDH1 peptide vaccine. For the CDR3, the DNA is TGTGCCAGCAGTCCCCAGGGGGAAGTTCACAATCAGCCCCAGCATTTT. Protein sequence: CASSPQGEVHNQPQHF.